This is a list of T cell receptor beta chains from one sample in a study of shared clonotypes between healthy human individuals. Data came from immunoSEQ multiplex PCR; TCRdb stores just in-frame clones and leaves some out. The data hold around 2,000,000 clones, with more than 85% observed a single time. The sequenced material came from naive CD8+ T cells from PBMCs. These receptors originate from a young man in good health. Some clones in this sample may be carry-over from other donors' samples. Both conserved end residues are part of each CDR3. The order of the fields is CDR3 protein, V gene, D gene, CDR3 length, J gene. The D gene is left open where the match is weak.

CDR3aa: CASTLQGDANTEAFF; v_gene: TRBV7-9; d_gene: TRBD1; len: 15; j_gene: TRBJ1-1
CDR3aa: CASSFEGELFF; v_gene: TRBV28; d_gene: NA; len: 11; j_gene: TRBJ1-4
CDR3aa: CASSEGTLNTEAFF; v_gene: TRBV6-1; d_gene: NA; len: 14; j_gene: TRBJ1-1
CDR3aa: CSVEDRGRAGAFF; v_gene: TRBV29-1; d_gene: NA; len: 13; j_gene: TRBJ1-1
CDR3aa: CASSPGGVRQFF; v_gene: TRBV11-2; d_gene: TRBD2; len: 12; j_gene: TRBJ2-1
CDR3aa: CASSLLNTVSVEQFF; v_gene: TRBV7-9; d_gene: NA; len: 15; j_gene: TRBJ2-1
CDR3aa: CASSSPTGGNYGYTF; v_gene: TRBV7-9; d_gene: TRBD1; len: 15; j_gene: TRBJ1-2
CDR3aa: CASSFRPLGNTIYF; v_gene: TRBV27; d_gene: NA; len: 14; j_gene: TRBJ1-3
CDR3aa: CASSLIGGGLAGGRYNEQFF; v_gene: TRBV7-3; d_gene: TRBD2; len: 20; j_gene: TRBJ2-1
CDR3aa: CASSEPVYSQPDYGYTF; v_gene: TRBV2; d_gene: NA; len: 17; j_gene: TRBJ1-2
CDR3aa: CASSSTVNTEAFF; v_gene: TRBV27; d_gene: NA; len: 13; j_gene: TRBJ1-1
CDR3aa: CASSQDPTGGQPQHF; v_gene: TRBV4-1; d_gene: TRBD1; len: 15; j_gene: TRBJ1-5